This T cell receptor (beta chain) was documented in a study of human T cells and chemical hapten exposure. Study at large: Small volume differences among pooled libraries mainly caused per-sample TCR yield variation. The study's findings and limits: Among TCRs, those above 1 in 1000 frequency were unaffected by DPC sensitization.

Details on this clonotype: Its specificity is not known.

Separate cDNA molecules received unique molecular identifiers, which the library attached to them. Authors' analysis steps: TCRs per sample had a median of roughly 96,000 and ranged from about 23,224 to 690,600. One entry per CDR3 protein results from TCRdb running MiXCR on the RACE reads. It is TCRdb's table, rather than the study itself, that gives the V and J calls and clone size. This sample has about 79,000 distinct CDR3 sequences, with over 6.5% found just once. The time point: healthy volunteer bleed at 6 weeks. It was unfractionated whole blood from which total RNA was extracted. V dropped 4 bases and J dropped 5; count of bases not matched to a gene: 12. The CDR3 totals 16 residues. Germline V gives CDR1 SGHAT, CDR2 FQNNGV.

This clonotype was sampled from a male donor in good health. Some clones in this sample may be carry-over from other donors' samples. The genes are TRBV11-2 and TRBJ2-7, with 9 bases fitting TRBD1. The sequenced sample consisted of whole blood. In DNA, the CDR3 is TGTGCCAGCAGCTCTAGTACCGGGACAGGGAGAAACGAGCAGTACTTC. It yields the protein CASSSSTGTGRNEQYF.